This T cell receptor (beta chain) was documented in a study of CD8 T cells in Susac syndrome. Random hexamers were used to reverse transcribe the RNA input (about 0.5 to 1 ug). The amplification used immunoSEQ multiplex PCR on TCR beta CDR3; it spanned 54 Vbeta and 13 Jbeta. TCRdb processed the immunoSEQ multiplex PCR reads anew with MiXCR; each CDR3 protein has one entry. Of approximately 70,000 distinct CDR3 sequences in the sample, roughly 94% were seen once. Trimming stripped 4 bases from V and 5 bases from J, with 9 bases between. The CDR3 contains 12 residues. Germline V gives CDR1 SGHDT, CDR2 YYEEEE. Healthy donors formed controls matched for age and sex. Isolation of CD8+ and CD4+ T cells was performed negatively, whereas enrichment of TEMRA cells was done by FACS.

This sequence originates from a human donor in good health. J is TRBJ1-1 and V is TRBV5-6; tentative D call: TRBD1 (6 bases). Sample: CD8+ T cells from PBMCs. CDR3 sequence: CASSVDRTEAFF. The CDR3 DNA sequence: TGTGCCAGCAGCGTTGACAGGACTGAAGCTTTCTTT. The complete variable domain, with remaining parts taken from reference TRBV5-6 and TRBJ1-1, reads DAGVTQSPTHLIKTRGQQVTLRCSPKSGHDTVSWYQQALGQGPQFIFQYYEEEERQRGNFPDRFSGHQFPNYSSELNVNALLLGDSALYLCASSVDRTEAFFGQGTRLTVV.